A selection of T cell receptor beta chains follows, all from one sample in a study of blood T cell repertoires in COVID-19. The assay was immunoSEQ multiplex PCR, and TCRdb's table has in-frame clones only and misses some. The top ten hold roughly 1.2% of the sample, which has 380,000 or so clones, 89% seen once. Sequencing used peripheral blood. The source of these receptors is a man in his forties or fifties with acute or convalescent COVID-19. The CDR3 runs from the conserved cysteine through the conserved F or W. The order of the fields is V gene, J gene, CDR3 protein.

>TRBV29-1|TRBJ2-1
CSVAWRLATTYNEQFF
>TRBV15|TRBJ2-7
CATRQGAGEQYF
>TRBV11-2|TRBJ2-1
CASSLRGTPYNEQFF
>TRBV6-6|TRBJ1-1
CASSTMSTEAFF
>TRBV2|TRBJ2-1
CASTGTLAGGSYNEQFF
>TRBV30|TRBJ2-7
CAWSEGQGSYEQYF
>TRBV6-5|TRBJ2-7
CASRDRGPHYEQYF
>TRBV27|TRBJ2-1
CATMSFGNYNEQFF
>TRBV5-1|TRBJ1-1
CASSQQGEVPEAFF
>TRBV15|TRBJ1-5
CATSRGRSGGQPQHF
>TRBV2|TRBJ1-1
CASSGGMGGGMNTEAFF
>TRBV7-9|TRBJ1-1
CASRLMNTEAFF
>TRBV2|TRBJ1-4
CASAQGHGEKLFF
>TRBV19|TRBJ1-3
CASSMRGNTIYF
>TRBV11-2|TRBJ2-1
CASSFGGRSDEQFF
>TRBV28|TRBJ2-2
CASSLRREGTGELFF
>TRBV30|TRBJ1-6
CAWSARDFSNSPLHF
>TRBV9|TRBJ1-1
CASSVARNTEAFF
>TRBV5-1|TRBJ1-4
CASSRGVNEKLFF
>TRBV7-2|TRBJ2-7
CASSLAVRQGGFFYEQYF
>TRBV5-4|TRBJ1-3
CASSLAKGNTIYF
>TRBV14|TRBJ1-4
CASSKISRSGEKLFF
>TRBV6-1|TRBJ2-7
CASSSRVDEQYF
>TRBV5-1|TRBJ2-3
CASSLRLAGHSTDTQYF
>TRBV6-5|TRBJ1-2
CASSIGQGYGYTF
>TRBV19|TRBJ2-5
CASSTLAGEETQYF
>TRBV9|TRBJ2-3
CASSPRERTGGTSGEDTQYF
>TRBV5-1|TRBJ2-7
CASSQRLAENYEQYF
>TRBV30|TRBJ2-1
CACRTSGSSDEQFF
>TRBV7-6|TRBJ2-2
CASSSTYTNTGELFF
>TRBV12-3/TRBV12-4|TRBJ2-7
CASSLVASDEQYF
>TRBV28|TRBJ1-1
CASRPAGAQGEAFF
>TRBV1|TRBJ2-1
CTSSQDSQSDKTSGNDEQFF
>TRBV20-1|TRBJ1-1
CSATLYTEAFF
>TRBV28|TRBJ1-4
CASSPLTGMERLANEKLFF
>TRBV4-2|TRBJ1-3
CASSQNTPGTGNTIYF
>TRBV6-5|TRBJ1-2
CASSEGTGRYGYTF
>TRBV7-9|TRBJ1-4
CASSPRNQGEKLFF
>TRBV4-2|TRBJ2-4
CASSQESAGVAKNIQYF
>TRBV5-6|TRBJ2-7
CASSSGYRYEQYF
>TRBV18|TRBJ2-7
CASSPTGIPHEQYF
>TRBV18|TRBJ2-7
CASSLPEHYEQYF
>TRBV11-2|TRBJ1-4
CASSLGQVANEKLFF
>TRBV19|TRBJ2-7
CASSGGGRYEQYF